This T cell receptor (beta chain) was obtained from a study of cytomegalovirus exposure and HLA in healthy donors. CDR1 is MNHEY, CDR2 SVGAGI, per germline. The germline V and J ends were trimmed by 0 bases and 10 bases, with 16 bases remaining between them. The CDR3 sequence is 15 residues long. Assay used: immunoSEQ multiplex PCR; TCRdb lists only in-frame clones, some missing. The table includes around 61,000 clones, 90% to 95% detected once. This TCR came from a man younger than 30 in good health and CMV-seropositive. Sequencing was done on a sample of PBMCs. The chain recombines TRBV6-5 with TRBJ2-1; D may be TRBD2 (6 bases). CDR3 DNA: TGTGCCAGCAGTTACTCTGGGACTTCCGCTCGGGAGCAGTTCTTC. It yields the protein CASSYSGTSAREQFF.